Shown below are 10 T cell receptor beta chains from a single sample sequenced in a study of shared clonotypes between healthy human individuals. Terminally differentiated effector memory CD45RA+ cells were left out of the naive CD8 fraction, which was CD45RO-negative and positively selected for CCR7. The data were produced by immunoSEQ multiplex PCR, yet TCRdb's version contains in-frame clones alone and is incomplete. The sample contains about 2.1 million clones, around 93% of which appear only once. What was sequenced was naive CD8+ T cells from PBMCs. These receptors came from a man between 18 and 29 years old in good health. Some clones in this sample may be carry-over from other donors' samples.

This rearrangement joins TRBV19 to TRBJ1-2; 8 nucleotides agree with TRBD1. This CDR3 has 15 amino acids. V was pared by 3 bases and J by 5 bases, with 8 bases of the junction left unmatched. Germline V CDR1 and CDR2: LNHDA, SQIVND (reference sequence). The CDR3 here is CASSIGRGPWYGYTF. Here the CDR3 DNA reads TGTGCCAGTAGTATCGGCAGGGGGCCATGGTATGGCTACACCTTC.

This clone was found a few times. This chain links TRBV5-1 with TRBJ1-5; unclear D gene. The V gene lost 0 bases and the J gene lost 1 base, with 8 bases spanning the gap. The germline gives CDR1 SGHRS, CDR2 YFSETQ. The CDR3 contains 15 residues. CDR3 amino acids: CASSLGEVSNQPQHF. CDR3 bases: TGCGCCAGCAGCTTGGGTGAGGTCAGCAATCAGCCCCAGCATTTT. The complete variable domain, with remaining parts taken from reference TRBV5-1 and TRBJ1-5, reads KAGVTQTPRYLIKTRGQQVTLSCSPISGHRSVSWYQQTPGQGLQFLFEYFSETQRNKGNFPGRFSGRQFSNSRSEMNVSTLELGDSALYLCASSLGEVSNQPQHFGDGTRLSIL.

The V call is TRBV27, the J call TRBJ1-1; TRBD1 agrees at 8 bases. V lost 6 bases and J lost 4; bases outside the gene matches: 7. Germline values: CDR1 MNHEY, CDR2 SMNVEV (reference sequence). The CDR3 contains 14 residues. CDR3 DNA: TGTGCCAGCAGATTGACAGGGGCTTCCACTGAAGCTTTCTTT. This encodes CASRLTGASTEAFF.

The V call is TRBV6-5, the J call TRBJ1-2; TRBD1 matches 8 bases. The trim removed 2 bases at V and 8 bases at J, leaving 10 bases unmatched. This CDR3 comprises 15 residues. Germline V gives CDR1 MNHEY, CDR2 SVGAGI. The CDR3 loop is CASSYQSGGAFGYTF. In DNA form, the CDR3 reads TGTGCCAGCAGTTACCAGTCAGGGGGCGCCTTCGGCTACACCTTC.

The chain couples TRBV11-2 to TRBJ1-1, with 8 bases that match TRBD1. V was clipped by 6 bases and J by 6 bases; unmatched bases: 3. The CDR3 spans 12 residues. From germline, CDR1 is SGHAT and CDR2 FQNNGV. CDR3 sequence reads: CASRDRDAEAFF. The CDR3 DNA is TGTGCCAGCAGGGACAGGGACGCTGAAGCTTTCTTT. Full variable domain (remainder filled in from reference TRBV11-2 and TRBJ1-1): EAGVAQSPRYKIIEKRQSVAFWCNPISGHATLYWYQQILGQGPKLLIQFQNNGVVDDSQLPKDRFSAERLKGVDSTLKIQPAKLEDSAVYLCASRDRDAEAFFGQGTRLTVV.

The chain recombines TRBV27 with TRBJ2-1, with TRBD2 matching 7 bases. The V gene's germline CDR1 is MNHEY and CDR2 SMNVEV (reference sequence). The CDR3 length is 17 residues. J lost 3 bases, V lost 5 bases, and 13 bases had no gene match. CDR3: CASSGLAAIRSYNEQFF. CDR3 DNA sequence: TGTGCCAGCAGTGGGCTAGCGGCTATCAGAAGCTACAATGAGCAGTTCTTC.

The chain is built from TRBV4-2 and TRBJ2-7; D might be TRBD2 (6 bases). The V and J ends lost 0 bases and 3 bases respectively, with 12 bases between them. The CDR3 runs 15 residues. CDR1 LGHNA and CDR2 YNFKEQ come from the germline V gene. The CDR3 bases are TGTGCCAGCAGCCAAGAGGGCGCTAGCGTCTACGAGCAGTACTTC. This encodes CASSQEGASVYEQYF.

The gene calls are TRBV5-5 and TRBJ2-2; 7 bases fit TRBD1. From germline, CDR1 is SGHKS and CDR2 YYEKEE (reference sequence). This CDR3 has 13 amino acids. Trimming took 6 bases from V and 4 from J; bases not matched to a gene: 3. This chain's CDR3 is CASTNRGTGELFF. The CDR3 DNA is TGTGCCAGCACTAACAGGGGCACCGGGGAGCTGTTTTTT.

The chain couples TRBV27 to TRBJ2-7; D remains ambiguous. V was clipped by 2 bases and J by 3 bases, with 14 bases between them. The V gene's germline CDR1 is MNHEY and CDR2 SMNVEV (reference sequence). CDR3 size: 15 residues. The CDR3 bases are TGTGCCAGCAGTTTAACGTACCTTCCTCGCTACGAGCAGTACTTC. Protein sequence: CASSLTYLPRYEQYF.

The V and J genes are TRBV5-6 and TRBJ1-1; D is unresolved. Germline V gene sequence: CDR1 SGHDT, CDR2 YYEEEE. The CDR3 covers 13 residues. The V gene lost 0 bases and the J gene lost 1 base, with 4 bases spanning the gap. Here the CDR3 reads CASSLGANTEAFF. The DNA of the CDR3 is TGTGCCAGCAGCTTGGGGGCGAACACTGAAGCTTTCTTT.